These 15 T cell receptor beta chains share one sample of origin, sequenced in a study of technical replicates of blood from several donors. Libraries were prepared by immunoSEQ multiplex PCR; TCRdb keeps only in-frame clonotypes and omits some of them. The data hold more than 65,000 clones, with 80% to 95% observed a single time. Input material: T cells isolated from PBMCs. These receptors originate from a human donor in good health.

This chain joins TRBV4-1 and TRBJ1-2, with TRBD1 as a possible D gene (6 bases). The CDR3 extends over 15 amino acids. Germline lookup yields CDR1 MGHRA and CDR2 YSYEKL. The V and J ends lost 3 bases and 1 base respectively, with 12 bases between them. The CDR3 spells CASSHNYRVNYGYTF. The DNA for the CDR3 is TGCGCCAGCAGCCACAATTACAGGGTTAACTATGGCTACACCTTC.

The chain recombines TRBV20-1 with TRBJ1-2; the match to TRBD1 covers 8 bases. Looked up from germline, CDR1 is DFQATT and CDR2 is SNEGSKA (reference sequence). Trimming at V came to 5 bases and at J to 4 bases, leaving 0 bases not matched to a gene. The CDR3 runs to 11 residues. For the CDR3, the DNA is TGCAGTGCTCAGGGGGCCTATGGCTACACCTTC. Amino acid sequence: CSAQGAYGYTF.

This clone was counted a single time. The chain has TRBV6-5 and TRBJ2-7; tentative D call: TRBD1 (5 bases). This CDR3 region has 13 residues. Deletions cut 6 bases from V and 0 bases from J, with 9 bases between. Germline CDR1 and CDR2: MNHEY and SVGAGI. The CDR3 DNA reads TGTGCCAGCAGGCCGACAGACTCCTACGAGCAGTACTTC. Encoded protein: CASRPTDSYEQYF.

This clone was seen a single time. The gene calls are TRBV7-2 and TRBJ1-2; D perhaps matches TRBD1 (6 bases). The V and J ends lost 5 bases and 6 bases respectively, with 16 bases between them. The CDR3 is 14 amino acids. Germline V gives CDR1 SGHTA, CDR2 FQGNSA. The CDR3 loop is CASSIGTSFHGYTF. CDR3 nucleotides: TGTGCCAGCAGCATTGGGACATCTTTTCATGGCTACACCTTC. Using reference TRBV7-2 and TRBJ1-2 for the parts outside the CDR3, the full variable domain is GAGVSQSPSNKVTEKGKDVELRCDPISGHTALYWYRQSLGQGLEFLIYFQGNSAPDKSGLPSDRFSAERTGGSVSTLTIQRTQQEDSAVYLCASSIGTSFHGYTFGSGTRLTVV.

This chain joins TRBV5-1 and TRBJ1-2; a weak D match, TRBD1 (5 bases). The CDR3 consists of 16 residues. CDR1 and CDR2 (germline): SGHRS, YFSETQ. The germline V and J ends were trimmed by 2 bases and 0 bases, with 14 bases remaining between them. The CDR3 coding sequence is TGCGCCAGCAGCTTTCGAGAGACAGCATCTAACTATGGCTACACCTTC. Translated, it gives CASSFRETASNYGYTF.

V is TRBV27 and J is TRBJ2-2; D is possibly TRBD1 (5 bases). This CDR3 is 16 amino acids long. Germline CDR1 reads MNHEY; CDR2 reads SMNVEV (reference sequence). V was trimmed by 0 bases and J by 1 base, leaving 9 bases between them. Here the CDR3 DNA reads TGTGCCAGCAGTTTATCCGAGACAGAGAACACCGGGGAGCTGTTTTTT. Its protein product is CASSLSETENTGELFF.

The chain combines TRBV9 with TRBJ2-5, with TRBD1 as a possible D gene (5 bases). Trimming pared 7 bases from V and 5 bases from J, leaving 9 bases between. Germline CDR1 reads SGDLS; CDR2 reads YYNGEE. The CDR3 is 11 residues long. CDR3 region: CASGPGETQYF. The CDR3 coding sequence is TGTGCCAGCGGCCCAGGGGAGACCCAGTACTTC.

The chain uses TRBV10-3 and TRBJ2-3; possible D gene TRBD1, 6 bases. V lost 2 bases to trimming and J lost 5 bases, with 11 bases between them. Germline CDR1 ENHRY, CDR2 SYGVKD. The CDR3 runs to 14 residues. The CDR3 DNA follows: TGTGCCATCAGTGAGGGGGGCTCAAGAGATACGCAGTATTTT. The encoded protein is CAISEGGSRDTQYF.

V usage is TRBV19 and J usage is TRBJ2-1, with 7 positions matching TRBD2. Germline CDR1 is LNHDA and CDR2 is SQIVND (reference sequence). This CDR3 has 17 residues. V was pared by 4 bases and J by 3 bases, with 12 bases of the junction left unmatched. The CDR3 nucleotides are TGTGCCAGTAGTACTCATCGGGACTACTCCATCTACAATGAGCAGTTCTTC. It yields the protein CASSTHRDYSIYNEQFF.

The table lists this clone with a count of one. The chain employs TRBV7-3 and TRBJ1-1; no reliable D call. Per germline, CDR1 SGHTA and CDR2 FQGTGA. V lost 1 base and J 0 bases, leaving 12 bases between the germline ends. The CDR3 runs 16 residues. CDR3 sequence: CASSLRPRELNTEAFF. The CDR3 nucleotides are TGTGCCAGCAGCTTAAGACCGAGGGAACTGAACACTGAAGCTTTCTTT.

The chain joins TRBV27 to TRBJ2-5; D perhaps matches TRBD2 (6 bases). This CDR3 has 16 amino acids. The V end was cut by 10 bases, the J end by 1 base, with 22 bases between. The germline V gene encodes CDR1 MNHEY and CDR2 SMNVEV (reference sequence). The CDR3 protein is CANYRWDSTSQETQYF. Written as DNA, the CDR3 is TGTGCCAACTACCGATGGGACTCCACCTCCCAAGAGACCCAGTACTTC.

The chain links TRBV11-2 to TRBJ2-1; 9 bases are shared with TRBD2. The trim removed 5 bases at V and 8 bases at J, leaving 4 bases unmatched. CDR1 is SGHAT and CDR2 is FQNNGV in the germline V gene. This CDR3 is 13 amino acids long. Here the CDR3 DNA reads TGTGCCAGCAGCCTAATAGCGGGAGATGAGCAGTTCTTC. This gives the protein CASSLIAGDEQFF.

This clone was recorded only once. The CDR3 spells CASYPSGSSYNEQFF. CDR3 in DNA: TGCGCCAGCTACCCTAGCGGGAGCTCCTACAATGAGCAGTTCTTC. The chain uses TRBV5-1 and TRBJ2-1; 10 nucleotides match TRBD2. The CDR3 loop spans 15 amino acids. Trimming at V came to 7 bases and at J to 0 bases, leaving 4 bases not matched to a gene. Germline values: CDR1 SGHRS, CDR2 YFSETQ.

The chain links TRBV10-2 to TRBJ2-1; D is uncertain. V dropped 4 bases and J dropped 2 bases, with 15 bases sitting between them. Germline values: CDR1 WSHSY, CDR2 SAAADI. The CDR3 spans 16 residues. This CDR3 reads CASSALADLTYNEQFF. The CDR3 bases are TGCGCCAGCAGTGCTTTGGCAGATTTAACCTACAATGAGCAGTTCTTC.

The chain combines TRBV9 with TRBJ2-3; D unresolved. The V gene's germline CDR1 is SGDLS and CDR2 YYNGEE. The CDR3 has 13 residues. V lost 4 bases and J 1 base, leaving 7 bases between the germline ends. CDR3 DNA sequence: TGTGCCAGCAGCAAATCCGGCACAGATACGCAGTATTTT. It is translated as CASSKSGTDTQYF.